This T cell receptor beta chain is drawn from a study of post-analysis software for immune sequencing data. TCR beta cDNA libraries had unique molecular identifiers. TCRdb processed the PCR reads anew with MiXCR; each CDR3 protein has one entry. The sample contains about 540,000 distinct CDR3 sequences, 30% to 40% of which appear only once. The sample holds one count of this clonotype. The sample was blood. The sequence derives from a girl under 18 with multiple sclerosis.

CDR3 DNA: TGTGCCAGTAGTGAGACTTATGGCTACACCTTC. As protein: CASSETYGYTF. The chain has TRBV12-3 or TRBV12-4 and TRBJ1-2; no firm D call. The CDR3 spans 11 residues. V shed 9 bases and J shed 5 bases, with 10 bases lying between them.